The T cell receptor (beta chain) under discussion was sequenced for a study of blood T cell repertoires in COVID-19. Trimming took off 6 bases at V and 7 bases at J, with 9 bases between the two ends. The length of the CDR3 is 12 residues. Participants, about 18 to 90 years old, spanned about two dozen US areas. In the original analysis: Amplified reference gene primers provided the basis for estimating nucleated cell counts. Some clones are missing from TCRdb's copy, which holds only in-frame ones; the method was immunoSEQ multiplex PCR. The V and J calls and clone size were taken over from that table, and D and trimming were inferred from the DNA. Here the sample spans under 200,000 clones, roughly 82% being singletons.

Input material: PBMCs or T cells enriched from blood (not recorded which). This sequence joins TRBV23-1 and TRBJ2-2; the D is unclear. TRBV23-1 is reported as an ORF; its role is uncertain. The clonotype originates from a woman aged 55 to 70 with acute COVID-19. The CDR3, as DNA: TGCGCCAGCAGACTAAAAGGCGGGGAGCTGTTTTTT. Protein product: CASRLKGGELFF.